This T cell receptor (beta chain) appears in the sequencing data of a study of post-analysis software for immune sequencing data. Study findings and constraints: The five TRBV segments detected at higher frequency in patients than in controls included TRBV5-6, TRBV5-1 and TRBV20-1. Samples prepared in the same batch strongly co-clustered by F measure. Controls significantly exceeded multiple sclerosis patients in normalized Chao1 diversity.

The CDR3 totals 11 residues. The V end was cut by 7 bases, the J end by 5 bases, with 8 bases between. CDR1 and CDR2 from the germline V gene are WSHSY and SAAADI. On this clonotype: Its matching antigen is unknown.

Unique molecular identifiers were present in the TCR beta cDNA libraries. TCRdb itself ran the PCR reads through MiXCR, one entry per CDR3 protein. This sample carries about 260,000 distinct CDR3 sequences, just over 35% of them seen once, and the ten largest clones take around 5.2%. This receptor was obtained from a girl aged 5 to 17 with multiple sclerosis. Input material: blood. The V and J genes are TRBV10-2 and TRBJ2-5; D is ambiguous. CDR3 sequence (DNA): TGCGCCAGCATGAGAAGTGAGACCCAGTACTTC. This encodes CASMRSETQYF.